This entry lists 18 T cell receptor beta chains sequenced from one sample in a study of blood T cell repertoires in COVID-19. Clones were sequenced by immunoSEQ multiplex PCR, and TCRdb holds only the in-frame ones, with some missing. The sample carries hundreds of thousands of clones, roughly 90% recorded once. Source material: peripheral blood. The origin of the receptors is a woman aged 25 to 45 with COVID-19, enrolled during active disease.

The V and J genes are TRBV11-2 and TRBJ2-7; 8 nucleotides line up with TRBD1. This CDR3 contains 19 residues. CDR1 is SGHAT, CDR2 FQNNGV, per germline. After removal of 3 bases from V and 3 bases from J, the junction contained 19 bases not matched to a gene. The CDR3 DNA reads as TGTGCCAGCAGCTTTAAAAGGACAGGGTATGTGGGAGACGTCTACGAGCAGTACTTC. Translating it yields CASSFKRTGYVGDVYEQYF.

This chain joins TRBV6-5 and TRBJ2-1; 8 nucleotides agree with TRBD1. The CDR3 spans 15 residues. From germline, CDR1 is MNHEY and CDR2 SVGAGI. V shed 6 bases, J shed 9 bases, and the junction held 13 bases outside the gene matches. CDR3 protein: CASRAPGQGGGEQFF. CDR3 in DNA: TGTGCCAGCAGGGCACCCGGACAGGGTGGCGGTGAGCAGTTCTTC.

This chain connects TRBV5-1 to TRBJ2-2, with a possible D match to TRBD1 (6 bases). Germline CDR1 reads SGHRS; CDR2 reads YFSETQ. CDR3 length equals 16 residues. Between the trimmed V and J ends, which lost 3 bases and 1 base, there was a span of 13 bases. CDR3 coding DNA: TGCGCCAGCAGCTCCAACAGGGAGCGGAACACCGGGGAGCTGTTTTTT. This encodes CASSSNRERNTGELFF.

This clone was detected only once. The chain links TRBV7-2 to TRBJ1-1; D may be TRBD1 (6 bases). This CDR3 is 13 amino acids long. Germline V gene data show CDR1 as SGHTA and CDR2 as FQGNSA. V was trimmed by 5 bases and J by 3 bases, leaving 10 bases between them. The CDR3 DNA reads TGTGCCAGCAGCCATGGACAGCACACTGAAGCTTTCTTT. Translation: CASSHGQHTEAFF.

The chain recombines TRBV28 with TRBJ1-1, with TRBD1 as a possible D gene (6 bases). This CDR3 contains 15 residues. The germline V gene encodes CDR1 MDHEN and CDR2 SYDVKM. V lost 11 bases, J lost 0 bases, and 19 bases lay in between. CDR3 residues: CAAKSDRRLNTEAFF. The CDR3 DNA reads as TGTGCCGCTAAAAGCGACAGGCGATTGAACACTGAAGCTTTCTTT.

This clone was found a few times. The rearrangement links TRBV19 to TRBJ2-1; a weak D match, TRBD2 (5 bases). Trimming cost V 5 bases and J 9 bases, with 14 bases left between them. The CDR3 spans 13 residues. Germline CDR1 is LNHDA and CDR2 is SQIVND (reference sequence). The CDR3 coding sequence is TGTGCCAGTAGTGGTAGCGTTGGTGGTGAGCAGTTCTTC. Encoded protein: CASSGSVGGEQFF.

The chain employs TRBV5-4 and TRBJ1-6, with D unresolved. Trimming removed 4 bases from V and 10 bases from J, with 18 bases in between. CDR1 and CDR2 (germline): SGHNT, YYREEE (reference sequence). The CDR3 is 15 amino acids. CDR3 nucleotides: TGTGCCAGCAGCCTGGGTCGGGGAGTAGGCTCACCCCTCCACTTT. Translation: CASSLGRGVGSPLHF. The full variable domain, completed using reference TRBV5-4 and TRBJ1-6, is ETGVTQSPTHLIKTRGQQVTLRCSSQSGHNTVSWYQQALGQGPQFIFQYYREEENGRGNFPPRFSGLQFPNYSSELNVNALELDDSALYLCASSLGRGVGSPLHFGNGTRLTVT.

This chain uses TRBV6-6 with TRBJ2-7; D is unclear. V lost 5 bases and J lost 1, with 9 bases in between. This CDR3 spans 13 amino acids. Germline V gene data show CDR1 as MNHNY and CDR2 as SVGAGI (reference sequence). CDR3 protein: CASSPGISYEQYV. CDR3 in DNA: TGTGCCAGCAGTCCAGGAATATCCTACGAGCAGTACGTC.

The chain has TRBV6-5 and TRBJ1-2; possible D gene TRBD1, 6 bases. V was shortened by 2 bases and J by 4 bases, with 17 bases between the two germline ends. The V gene's germline CDR1 is MNHEY and CDR2 SVGAGI. The CDR3 consists of 16 residues. DNA of the CDR3: TGTGCCAGCAGTTACGACGGGCAGGGGCCGAGCTATGGCTACACCTTC. Translated, it gives CASSYDGQGPSYGYTF.

The rearrangement links TRBV11-3 to TRBJ2-1; 10 nucleotides align to TRBD2. Germline CDR1 is SGHNT and CDR2 is YENEEA. V was pared by 3 bases and J by 4 bases, with 12 bases of the junction left unmatched. This CDR3 comprises 18 residues. CDR3 DNA: TGTGCCAGCAGCTTCGCGGGGGTAACGGGACTAGCGTACAATGAGCAGTTCTTC. It is translated as CASSFAGVTGLAYNEQFF.

The chain employs TRBV7-2 and TRBJ1-1; 7 nucleotides match TRBD1. Trimming cost V 5 bases and J 4 bases; bases outside gene matches: 7. The CDR3 is 14 residues long. Germline values: CDR1 SGHTA, CDR2 FQGNSA. The CDR3 loop reads CASSVRTGATEAFF. CDR3 nucleotide sequence: TGTGCCAGCAGCGTACGTACAGGGGCCACTGAAGCTTTCTTT.

This clone has just one count. The genes are TRBV5-8 and TRBJ2-1, with D maybe TRBD1 (5 bases). Trimming took off 1 base at V and 0 bases at J, with 11 bases between the two ends. The germline gives CDR1 SGHTS, CDR2 YDEGEE. This CDR3 comprises 16 residues. CDR3 sequence reads: CASSLMTASSYNEQFF. CDR3 nucleotide sequence: TGTGCCAGCAGCTTGATGACAGCGAGCTCCTACAATGAGCAGTTCTTC.

J is TRBJ1-1 and V is TRBV21-1; the DNA was not compared with TRBD1, the D call given in the table. TRBV21-1 is a known pseudogene. The CDR3 has 19 residues. CDR3 DNA: TGTGCCAGCAGCAAAAAAGGGTCGGACAGACCCTTCCTGAACACTGAAGCTTTCTTT. Residues: CASSKKGSDRPFLNTEAFF.

This clone appeared a few times. CDR3 amino acids: CASSPDRDYGYTF. CDR3 nucleotide sequence: TGTGCCAGCAGTCCCGACAGGGACTATGGCTACACCTTC. The chain couples TRBV27 to TRBJ1-2; TRBD1 aligns across 7 bases. V gave up 5 bases and J gave up 3 bases; unmatched junction bases: 3. The CDR3 length is 13 residues. Germline CDR1 and CDR2: MNHEY and SMNVEV (reference sequence).

This clone was recorded once. J is TRBJ2-7 and V is TRBV7-9; TRBD1 agrees at 8 bases. CDR1 and CDR2 from the germline V gene are SEHNR and FQNEAQ (reference sequence). V trimming: 0 bases; J trimming: 5 bases; junction bases outside the gene matches: 6. The CDR3 has 15 residues. CDR3: CASSLAGTGGDEQYF. As DNA, the CDR3 is TGTGCCAGCAGCTTAGCGGGGACAGGAGGCGACGAGCAGTACTTC.

V and J are TRBV24-1 and TRBJ2-1, with 10 positions matching TRBD2. This CDR3 spans 18 amino acids. Trimming at V came to 7 bases and at J to 0 bases, leaving 11 bases not matched to a gene. Germline V lookup: CDR1 KGHDR, CDR2 SFDVKD. The CDR3 here is CATSLSSLAGGSYNEQFF. CDR3 coding DNA: TGTGCCACCAGCCTCAGTTCGTTAGCGGGAGGCTCCTACAATGAGCAGTTCTTC.

This chain connects TRBV27 to TRBJ2-5; 7 bases agree with TRBD2. Looked up from germline, CDR1 is MNHEY and CDR2 is SMNVEV (reference sequence). The V segment lost 2 bases and the J segment 6 bases; nucleotides outside the gene matches: 6. This CDR3 region has 14 residues. CDR3 sequence (DNA): TGTGCCAGCAGTTTAGCGGCGGGAGCTAAGACCCAGTACTTC. Its translation is CASSLAAGAKTQYF.

This clone was detected only a few times. V gene TRBV5-5 combines with J gene TRBJ1-1; 7 bases match TRBD1. V gave up 4 bases and J gave up 4 bases; unmatched junction bases: 7. CDR3 length: 14 amino acids. In germline, CDR1 is SGHKS, CDR2 YYEKEE (reference sequence). The CDR3 here is CASSPGQSFTEAFF. The CDR3, as DNA: TGTGCCAGCAGCCCGGGACAGTCCTTCACTGAAGCTTTCTTT.